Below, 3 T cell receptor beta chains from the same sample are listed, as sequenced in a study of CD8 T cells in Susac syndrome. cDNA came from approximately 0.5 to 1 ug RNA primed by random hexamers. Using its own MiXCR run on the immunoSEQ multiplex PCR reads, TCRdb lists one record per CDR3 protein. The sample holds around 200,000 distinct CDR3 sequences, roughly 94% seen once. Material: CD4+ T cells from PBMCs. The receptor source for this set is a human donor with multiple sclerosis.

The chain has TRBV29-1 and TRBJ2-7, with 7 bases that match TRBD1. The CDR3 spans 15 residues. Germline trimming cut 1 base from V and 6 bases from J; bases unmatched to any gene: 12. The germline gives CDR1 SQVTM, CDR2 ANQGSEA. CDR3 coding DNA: TGCAGCGTTGAAGGGCCCCCAGGGACAGTAGGCGAGCAGTACTTC. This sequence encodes CSVEGPPGTVGEQYF.

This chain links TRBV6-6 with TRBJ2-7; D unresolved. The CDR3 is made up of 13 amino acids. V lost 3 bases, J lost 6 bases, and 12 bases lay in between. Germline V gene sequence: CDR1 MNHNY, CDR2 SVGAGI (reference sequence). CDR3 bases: TGTGCCAGCAGTTATGAAGCCCCCTCCGAGCAGTACTTC. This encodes CASSYEAPSEQYF.

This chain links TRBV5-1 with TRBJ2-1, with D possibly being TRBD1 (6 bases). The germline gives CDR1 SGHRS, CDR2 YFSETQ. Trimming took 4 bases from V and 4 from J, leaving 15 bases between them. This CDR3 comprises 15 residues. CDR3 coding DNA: TGCGCCAGCAGCAAGAGCGGACAGAATTACAATGAGCAGTTCTTC. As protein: CASSKSGQNYNEQFF.